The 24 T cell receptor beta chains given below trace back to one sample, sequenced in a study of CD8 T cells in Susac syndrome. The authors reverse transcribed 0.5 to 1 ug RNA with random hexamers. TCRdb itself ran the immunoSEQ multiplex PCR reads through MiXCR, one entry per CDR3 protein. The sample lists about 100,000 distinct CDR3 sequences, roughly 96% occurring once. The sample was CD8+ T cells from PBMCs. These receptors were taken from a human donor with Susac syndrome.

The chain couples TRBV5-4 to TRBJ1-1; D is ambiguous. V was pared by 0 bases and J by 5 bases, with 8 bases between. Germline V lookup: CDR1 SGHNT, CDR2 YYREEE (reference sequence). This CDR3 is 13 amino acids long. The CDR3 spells CASSLALMTEAFF. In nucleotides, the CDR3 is TGTGCCAGCAGCTTGGCCTTGATGACTGAAGCTTTCTTT.

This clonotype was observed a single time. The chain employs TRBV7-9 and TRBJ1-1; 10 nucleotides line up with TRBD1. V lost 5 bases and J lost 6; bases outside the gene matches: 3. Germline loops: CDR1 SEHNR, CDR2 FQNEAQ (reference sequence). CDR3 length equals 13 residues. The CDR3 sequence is CASSPGQGAEAFF. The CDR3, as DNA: TGTGCCAGCAGCCCTGGACAGGGGGCTGAAGCTTTCTTT.

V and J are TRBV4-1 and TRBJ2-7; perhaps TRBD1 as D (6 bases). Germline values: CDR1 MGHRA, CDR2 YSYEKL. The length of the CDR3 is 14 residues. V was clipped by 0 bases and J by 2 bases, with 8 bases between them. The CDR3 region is CASSQEDSTYEQYF. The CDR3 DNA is TGCGCCAGCAGCCAAGAGGACAGCACCTACGAGCAGTACTTC.

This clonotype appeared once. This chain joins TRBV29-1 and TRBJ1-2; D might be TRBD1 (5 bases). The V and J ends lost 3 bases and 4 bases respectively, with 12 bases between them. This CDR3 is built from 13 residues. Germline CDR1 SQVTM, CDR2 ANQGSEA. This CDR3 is CSVELGGGYGYTF. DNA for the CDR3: TGCAGCGTTGAGCTGGGGGGAGGCTATGGCTACACCTTC.

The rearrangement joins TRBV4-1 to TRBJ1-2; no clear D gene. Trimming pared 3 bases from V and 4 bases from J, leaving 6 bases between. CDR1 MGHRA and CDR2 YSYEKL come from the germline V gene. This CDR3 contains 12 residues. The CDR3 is CASSHEVYGYTF. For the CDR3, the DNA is TGCGCCAGCAGCCATGAGGTCTATGGCTACACCTTC.

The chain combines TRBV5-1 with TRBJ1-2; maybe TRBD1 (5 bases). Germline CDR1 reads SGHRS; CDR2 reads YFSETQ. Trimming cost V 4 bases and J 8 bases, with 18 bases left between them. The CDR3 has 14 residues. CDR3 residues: CASSEDSHWGGYTF. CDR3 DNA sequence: TGCGCCAGCAGCGAAGACAGTCACTGGGGAGGCTACACCTTC.

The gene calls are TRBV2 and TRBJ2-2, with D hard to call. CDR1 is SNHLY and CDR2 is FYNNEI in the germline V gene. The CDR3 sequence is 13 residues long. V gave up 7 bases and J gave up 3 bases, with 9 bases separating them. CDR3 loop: CASKGSYTGELFF. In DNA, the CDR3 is TGTGCCAGCAAAGGCAGCTACACCGGGGAGCTGTTTTTT.

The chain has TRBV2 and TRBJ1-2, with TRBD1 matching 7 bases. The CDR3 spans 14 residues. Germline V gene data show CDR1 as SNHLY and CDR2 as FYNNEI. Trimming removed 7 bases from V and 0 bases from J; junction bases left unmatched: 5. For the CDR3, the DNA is TGTGCCAGCACCGAGACAGGGCCTAACTATGGCTACACCTTC. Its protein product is CASTETGPNYGYTF. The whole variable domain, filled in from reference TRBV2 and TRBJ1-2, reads EPEVTQTPSHQVTQMGQEVILRCVPISNHLYFYWYRQILGQKVEFLVSFYNNEISEKSEIFDDQFSVERPDGSNFTLKIRSTKLEDSAMYFCASTETGPNYGYTFGSGTRLTVV.

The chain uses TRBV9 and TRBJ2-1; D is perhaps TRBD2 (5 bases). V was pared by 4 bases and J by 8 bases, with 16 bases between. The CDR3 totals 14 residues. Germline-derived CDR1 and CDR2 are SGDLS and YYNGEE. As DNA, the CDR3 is TGTGCCAGCAGCCCCCCGCGGGCGTCACATGAGCAGTTCTTC. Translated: CASSPPRASHEQFF.

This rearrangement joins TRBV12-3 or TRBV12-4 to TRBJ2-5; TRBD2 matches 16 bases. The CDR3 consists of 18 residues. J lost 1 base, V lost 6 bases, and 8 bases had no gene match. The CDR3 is CASSPGTSGGVLQETQYF. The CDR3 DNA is TGTGCCAGCAGCCCCGGGACTAGCGGGGGGGTCCTCCAAGAGACCCAGTACTTC.

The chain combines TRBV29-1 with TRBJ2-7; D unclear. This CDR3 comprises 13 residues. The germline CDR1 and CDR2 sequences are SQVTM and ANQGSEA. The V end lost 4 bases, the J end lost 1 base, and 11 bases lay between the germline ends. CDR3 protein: CSVAHTTSYEQYF. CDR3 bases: TGCAGCGTTGCTCACACAACTTCCTACGAGCAGTACTTC.

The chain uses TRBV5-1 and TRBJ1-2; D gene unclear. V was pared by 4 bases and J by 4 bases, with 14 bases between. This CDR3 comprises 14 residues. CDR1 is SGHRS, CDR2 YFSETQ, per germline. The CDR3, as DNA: TGCGCCAGCAGCGAAGCAGGCGGAGGCTATGGCTACACCTTC. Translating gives CASSEAGGGYGYTF.

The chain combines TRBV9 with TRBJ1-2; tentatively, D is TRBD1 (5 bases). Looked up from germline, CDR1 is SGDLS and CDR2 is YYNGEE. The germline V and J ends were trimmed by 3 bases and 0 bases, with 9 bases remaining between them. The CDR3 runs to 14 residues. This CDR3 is CASSAGLANYGYTF. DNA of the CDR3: TGTGCCAGCAGCGCGGGGCTGGCTAACTATGGCTACACCTTC.

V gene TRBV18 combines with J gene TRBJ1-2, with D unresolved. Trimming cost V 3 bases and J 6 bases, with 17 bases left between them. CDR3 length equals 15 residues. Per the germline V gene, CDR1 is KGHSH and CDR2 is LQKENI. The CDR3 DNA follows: TGTGCCAGCTCACCTTCCGACGGCCCTTGGGATGGCTACACCTTC. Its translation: CASSPSDGPWDGYTF.

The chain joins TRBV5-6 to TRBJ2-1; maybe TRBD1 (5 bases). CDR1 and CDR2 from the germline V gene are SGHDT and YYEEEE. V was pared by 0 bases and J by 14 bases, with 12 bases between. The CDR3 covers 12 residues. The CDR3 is CASSLEGAREFF. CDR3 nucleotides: TGTGCCAGCAGCTTGGAAGGTGCCAGGGAGTTCTTC.

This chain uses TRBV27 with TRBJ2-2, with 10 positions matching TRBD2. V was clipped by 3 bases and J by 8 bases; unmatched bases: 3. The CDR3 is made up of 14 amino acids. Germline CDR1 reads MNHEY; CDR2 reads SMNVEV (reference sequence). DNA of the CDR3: TGTGCCAGCAGTTTTACTAGCGGGAAGGGGGAGCTGTTTTTT. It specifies CASSFTSGKGELFF.

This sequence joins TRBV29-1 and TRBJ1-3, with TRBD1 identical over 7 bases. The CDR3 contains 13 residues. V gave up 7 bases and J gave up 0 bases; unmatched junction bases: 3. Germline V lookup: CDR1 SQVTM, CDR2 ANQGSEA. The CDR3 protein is CSGGTASGNTIYF. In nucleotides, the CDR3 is TGCAGCGGTGGGACAGCCTCTGGAAACACCATATATTTT.

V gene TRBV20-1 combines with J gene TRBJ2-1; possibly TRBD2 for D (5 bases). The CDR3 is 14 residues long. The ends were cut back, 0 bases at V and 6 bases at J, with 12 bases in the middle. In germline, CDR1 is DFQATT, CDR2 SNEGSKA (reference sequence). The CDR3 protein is CSARDPRRGNEQFF. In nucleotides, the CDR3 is TGCAGTGCTAGAGATCCTCGACGGGGCAATGAGCAGTTCTTC.

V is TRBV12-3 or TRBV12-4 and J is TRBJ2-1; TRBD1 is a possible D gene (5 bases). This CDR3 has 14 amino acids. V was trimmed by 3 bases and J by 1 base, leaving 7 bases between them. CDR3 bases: TGTGCCAGCAGTTTCCAGGGTTCCTACAATGAGCAGTTCTTC. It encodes CASSFQGSYNEQFF.

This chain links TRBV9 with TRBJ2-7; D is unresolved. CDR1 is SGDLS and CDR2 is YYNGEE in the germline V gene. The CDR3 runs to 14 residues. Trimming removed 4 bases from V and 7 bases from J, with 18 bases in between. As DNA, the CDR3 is TGTGCCAGCAGCCCTCCGAGCTCGTCTGGAGAGCAGTACTTC. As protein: CASSPPSSSGEQYF. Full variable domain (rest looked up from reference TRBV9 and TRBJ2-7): DSGVTQTPKHLITATGQRVTLRCSPRSGDLSVYWYQQSLDQGLQFLIQYYNGEERAKGNILERFSAQQFPDLHSELNLSSLELGDSALYFCASSPPSSSGEQYFGPGTRLTVT.

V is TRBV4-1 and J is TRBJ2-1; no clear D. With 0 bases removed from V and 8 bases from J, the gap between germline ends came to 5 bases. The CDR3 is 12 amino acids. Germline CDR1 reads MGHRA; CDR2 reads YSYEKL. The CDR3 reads CASSQEGDEQFF. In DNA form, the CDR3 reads TGCGCCAGCAGCCAAGAAGGAGATGAGCAGTTCTTC.

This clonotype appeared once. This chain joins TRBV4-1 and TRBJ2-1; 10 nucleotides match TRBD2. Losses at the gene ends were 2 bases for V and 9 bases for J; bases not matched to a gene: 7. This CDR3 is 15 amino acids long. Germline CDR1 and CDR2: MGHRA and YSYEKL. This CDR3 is CASSQRERGGFEQFF. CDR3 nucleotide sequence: TGCGCCAGCAGCCAAAGGGAGCGGGGGGGCTTTGAGCAGTTCTTC.

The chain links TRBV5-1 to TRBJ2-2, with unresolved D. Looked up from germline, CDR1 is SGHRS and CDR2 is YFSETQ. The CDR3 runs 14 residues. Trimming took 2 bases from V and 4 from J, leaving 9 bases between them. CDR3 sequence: CASSFESGTGELFF. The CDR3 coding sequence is TGCGCCAGCAGCTTTGAGTCGGGCACCGGGGAGCTGTTTTTT.

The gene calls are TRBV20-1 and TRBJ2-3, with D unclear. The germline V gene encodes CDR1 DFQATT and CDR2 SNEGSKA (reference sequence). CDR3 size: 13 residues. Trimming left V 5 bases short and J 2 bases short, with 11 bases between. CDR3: CSAYRTSTDTQYF. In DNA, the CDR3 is TGCAGTGCTTACCGGACGTCCACAGATACGCAGTATTTT.